This TCR beta chain comes out of a study of blood T cell repertoires in COVID-19. As for the study in general: Collection of acute and convalescent COVID-19 samples took place in the United States, Italy and Spain. Nucleic acid was either cDNA or gDNA, and it came from T cells, B-cell-depleted T cells, or PBMCs.

TCRdb's copy holds only in-frame clones and misses some; the assay was immunoSEQ multiplex PCR. The sample comprises about 190,000 clones, around 83% of which are singletons, and 5.5% to 7.5% rests with the top ten. V lost 7 bases to trimming and J lost 3 bases; unmatched junction nucleotides: 11. This CDR3 has 15 residues. Germline assignment: CDR1 MNHEY and CDR2 SVGAGI. This TCR was recovered from a woman in her forties with acute or convalescent COVID-19. The sample was peripheral blood. This rearrangement joins TRBV6-5 to TRBJ1-1, with TRBD1 matching 7 bases. The CDR3 loop reads CASIEGQWRDTEAFF. In nucleotides, the CDR3 is TGTGCCAGCATCGAGGGACAGTGGAGGGACACTGAAGCTTTCTTT.